This T cell receptor beta chain derives from a study of blood T cell repertoires in COVID-19. Germline assignment: CDR1 SEHNR and CDR2 FQNEAQ (reference sequence). V lost 1 base and J 7 bases, leaving 10 bases between the germline ends. The CDR3 covers 14 residues. This clone has a single count. Assay used: immunoSEQ multiplex PCR; TCRdb lists only in-frame clones, some missing. The repertoire has a few hundred thousand clones, less than 90% of them found once; the top ten carry around 7.5%. V and J are TRBV7-9 and TRBJ1-4; no reliable D call. Sequencing was performed on peripheral blood. The receptor was derived from a woman in her fifties or sixties with COVID-19, enrolled during active disease. This CDR3 is CASSLGGESEKLFF. The CDR3 coding sequence is TGTGCCAGCAGCTTAGGTGGGGAGAGTGAAAAACTGTTTTTT.